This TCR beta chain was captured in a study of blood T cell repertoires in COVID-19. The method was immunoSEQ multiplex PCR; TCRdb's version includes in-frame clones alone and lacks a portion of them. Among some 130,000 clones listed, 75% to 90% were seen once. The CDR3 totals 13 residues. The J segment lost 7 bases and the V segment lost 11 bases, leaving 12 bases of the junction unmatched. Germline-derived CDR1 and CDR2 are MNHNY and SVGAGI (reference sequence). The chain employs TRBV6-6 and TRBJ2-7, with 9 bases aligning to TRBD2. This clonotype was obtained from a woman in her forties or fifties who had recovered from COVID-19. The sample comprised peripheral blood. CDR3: CAARLAGADEQYF. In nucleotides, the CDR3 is TGTGCCGCAAGGTTAGCGGGAGCAGATGAGCAGTACTTC.